The present T cell receptor beta chain was sequenced within a study of blood T cell repertoires in COVID-19. For the study at large: Collection of acute and convalescent COVID-19 samples took place in the United States, Italy and Spain.

After removal of 2 bases from V and 6 bases from J, the junction contained 8 bases not matched to a gene. CDR1 ENHRY and CDR2 SYGVKD come from the germline V gene. This CDR3 is built from 16 residues. Here immunoSEQ multiplex PCR was the method, and the copy in TCRdb shows in-frame clones only, minus some. The table shows about 49,000 clones, with approximately 86% occurring only once. The chain is built from TRBV10-3 and TRBJ2-1; 9 bases line up with TRBD1. Sequences were obtained from peripheral blood. This receptor was taken from a man aged 35 to 55 with active COVID-19. CDR3 nucleotide sequence: TGTGCCATCAGTGAGAATTGGGACAGGGTCGGCAATGAGCAGTTCTTC. It yields the protein CAISENWDRVGNEQFF.